These T cell receptor beta chains were read from a single sample in a study of blood T cells in healthy people across ages. One entry per CDR3 protein results from TCRdb running MiXCR on the 5' RACE reads. The data show 1.5 million to 2 million distinct CDR3 sequences, about 49% seen once. The sequenced sample consisted of blood. The receptors come from a woman aged 40 to 49 in good health. Each CDR3 is given with its conserved first and last residue. The D gene is left open where the match is weak. Clone size is shown for a subset of rows, as once, few, many or a class of expanded clone.

D | J | V | length | size | CDR3 | DNA
. | TRBJ1-2 | TRBV7-3 | 13 | . | CASSPHRAGGYTF | TGTGCCAGCAGCCCCCACAGGGCGGGGGGCTACACCTTC
. | TRBJ2-1 | TRBV9 | 15 | once | CASSPSLGVAYEQFF | TGTGCCAGCAGCCCCTCATTAGGGGTGGCATATGAGCAGTTCTTC
. | TRBJ2-3 | TRBV20-1 | 11 | many | CSARLGDTQYF | TGCAGCGCCAGACTTGGGGATACGCAGTATTTT
TRBD1 | TRBJ2-5 | TRBV7-2 | 16 | . | CASSSQQGVSQETQYF | TGTGCCAGCAGCTCCCAACAGGGGGTGTCCCAAGAGACCCAGTACTTC
. | TRBJ2-5 | TRBV18 | 15 | few | CASSPPQPKQETQYF | TGTGCCAGCTCACCACCGCAGCCAAAACAAGAGACCCAGTACTTC
. | TRBJ2-5 | TRBV25-1 | 11 | few | CASSGIETQYF | TGTGCCAGCAGTGGGATTGAGACCCAGTACTTC
. | TRBJ1-2 | TRBV20-1 | 17 | once | CSATPQLGSVDDYGYTF | TGCAGTGCTACCCCGCAACTAGGGAGCGTAGACGACTATGGCTACACCTTC
. | TRBJ2-7 | TRBV20-1 | 16 | . | CSARDRYSFGPYEQYF | TGCAGTGCTAGAGATCGCTACTCCTTTGGGCCCTACGAGCAGTACTTC
. | TRBJ2-4 | TRBV7-9 | 15 | once | CASSLVQVDKNIQYF | TGTGCCAGCAGCTTAGTACAGGTGGACAAAAACATTCAGTACTTC
. | TRBJ1-1 | TRBV4-1 | 15 | . | CASSQEPNMNTEAFF | TGCGCCAGCAGCCAAGAACCAAACATGAACACTGAAGCTTTCTTT
. | TRBJ1-1 | TRBV29-1 | 11 | few | CSEETGKEAFF | TGCAGCGAAGAAACAGGAAAGGAAGCTTTCTTT
. | TRBJ1-5 | TRBV9 | 16 | . | CASSPSVDIRNQPQHF | TGTGCCAGCAGCCCCTCGGTAGACATCCGCAATCAGCCCCAGCATTTT
TRBD2 | TRBJ2-7 | TRBV28 | 16 | . | CASSSSAGGPQYEQYF | TGTGCCAGCAGTTCGTCAGCGGGAGGGCCGCAATACGAGCAGTACTTC
TRBD1 | TRBJ1-6 | TRBV29-1 | 15 | once | CSVVRGRQGYSPLHF | TGCAGCGTTGTCAGGGGGAGACAGGGGTATTCACCCCTCCACTTT
. | TRBJ2-3 | TRBV29-1 | 10 | few | CSGGADTQYF | TGCAGCGGGGGGGCAGATACGCAGTATTTT
TRBD2 | TRBJ2-1 | TRBV4-3 | 16 | . | CASSQDERGGSNEQFF | TGCGCCAGCAGCCAAGATGAGCGGGGGGGCAGCAATGAGCAGTTCTTC
TRBD2 | TRBJ2-5 | TRBV5-1 | 11 | few | CASEAGETQYF | TGCGCCAGCGAAGCGGGGGAGACCCAGTACTTC
TRBD1 | TRBJ1-4 | TRBV7-8 | 16 | . | CASSLAGQPGREKLFF | TGTGCCAGCAGCTTGGCGGGACAGCCTGGACGAGAAAAACTGTTTTTT
TRBD1 | TRBJ2-1 | TRBV15 | 15 | . | CATSRGTGAGNEQFF | TGTGCCACCAGCAGAGGGACAGGGGCTGGAAATGAGCAGTTCTTC
. | TRBJ2-7 | TRBV20-1 | 13 | . | CSAEGDGTYEQYF | TGCAGTGCCGAGGGGGACGGAACCTACGAGCAGTACTTC
. | TRBJ2-3 | TRBV6-2/TRBV6-3 | 16 | . | CASSYDVGGHTDTQYF | TGTGCCAGCAGTTACGATGTCGGGGGACACACAGATACGCAGTATTTT
TRBD1 | TRBJ2-5 | TRBV20-1 | 15 | . | CSARDLTGGWETQYF | TGCAGTGCTAGAGATCTGACAGGGGGATGGGAGACCCAGTACTTC
TRBD1 | TRBJ1-2 | TRBV24-1 | 16 | . | CATSDPAGTGVVSYTF | TGTGCCACCAGTGATCCCGCCGGGACAGGGGTTGTGAGCTACACCTTC
. | TRBJ2-1 | TRBV7-2 | 14 | few | CASSPNPAPDEQFF | TGTGCCAGCAGCCCCAACCCGGCGCCTGATGAGCAGTTCTTC
TRBD2 | TRBJ2-5 | TRBV5-1 | 17 | . | CASSPGTSGEKGETQYF | TGCGCCAGCAGCCCCGGGACTAGCGGGGAGAAGGGTGAGACCCAGTACTTC
. | TRBJ2-3 | TRBV6-6 | 15 | . | CASQTTGTGTDTQYF | TGTGCCAGCCAGACTACCGGGACGGGCACAGATACGCAGTATTTT
TRBD1 | TRBJ1-4 | TRBV28 | 17 | . | CASSEIQGLSTNEKLFF | TGTGCCAGCAGCGAGATACAGGGGCTATCAACTAATGAAAAACTGTTTTTT
TRBD2 | TRBJ2-5 | TRBV7-2 | 18 | . | CASSQRRGLAGGLGTQYF | TGTGCCAGCAGCCAGCGGAGGGGACTAGCGGGGGGGTTGGGGACCCAGTACTTC
TRBD2 | TRBJ2-5 | TRBV7-2 | 15 | few | CASRARLAGGETQYF | TGTGCCAGCAGAGCGAGACTAGCGGGGGGAGAGACCCAGTACTTC
. | TRBJ2-3 | TRBV7-8 | 17 | few | CASKIPLGSGFTDTQYF | TGTGCCAGCAAAATTCCCCTTGGTTCAGGGTTTACAGATACGCAGTATTTT
. | TRBJ2-1 | TRBV6-5 | 12 | . | CASSYSIGEQFF | TGTGCCAGCAGTTACTCGATTGGTGAGCAGTTCTTC
. | TRBJ1-6 | TRBV11-1 | 17 | . | CASSLASGSRSNSPLHF | TGTGCCAGCAGCTTAGCCTCGGGCTCCCGGAGTAATTCACCCCTCCACTTT
. | TRBJ2-3 | TRBV7-8 | 14 | . | CASRNLDGSDTQYF | TGTGCCAGCCGAAACCTGGACGGTTCGGATACGCAGTATTTT
TRBD1 | TRBJ1-2 | TRBV28 | 15 | . | CASSLGDRGYCGYTF | TGTGCCAGCAGTTTAGGGGACAGGGGGTATTGTGGCTACACCTTC
TRBD1 | TRBJ1-2 | TRBV4-3 | 15 | few | CASSQDYRGIYGYTF | TGCGCCAGCAGCCAAGATTACAGGGGAATCTATGGCTACACCTTC
TRBD1 | TRBJ2-6 | TRBV4-1 | 17 | . | CASSRGTGSSGANVLTF | TGCGCCAGCAGCCGGGGGACAGGTAGCTCTGGGGCCAACGTCCTGACTTTC
. | TRBJ2-3 | TRBV7-9 | 17 | . | CASSSRPTGTSTDTQYF | TGTGCCAGCAGCTCGCGGCCGACGGGCACTAGCACAGATACGCAGTATTTT
. | TRBJ2-5 | TRBV5-1 | 14 | . | CASSLSRFQETQYF | TGCGCCAGCAGCTTGTCACGATTCCAAGAGACCCAGTACTTC
. | TRBJ2-4 | TRBV20-1 | 11 | few | CSAREMTTQYF | TGCAGTGCTAGAGAAATGACTACACAGTACTTC
TRBD1 | TRBJ2-3 | TRBV7-2 | 17 | few | CASSFFGTGRIQDTQYF | TGTGCCAGCAGCTTCTTCGGGACAGGGCGTATTCAAGATACGCAGTATTTT
TRBD1 | TRBJ1-1 | TRBV6-2/TRBV6-3 | 14 | . | CASNSGQANTEAFF | TGTGCCAGCAATTCGGGACAGGCGAACACTGAAGCTTTCTTT
TRBD2 | TRBJ2-5 | TRBV24-1 | 16 | . | CATSEVGGTSGARQYF | TGTGCCACCAGTGAAGTAGGCGGGACTAGCGGGGCCCGGCAGTACTTC